Listed below are T cell receptor beta chains from one sample, sequenced in a study of PD-L1 blockade in urothelial cancer. Data came from immunoSEQ multiplex PCR; TCRdb stores just in-frame clones and leaves some out. The sample lists some 32,000 clones, 80% to 90% occurring once. This specimen was PBMCs, taken around atezolizumab (anti-PD-L1) treatment. The receptors stem from a man between 60 and 70 years old with urothelial cancer. Both conserved end residues are part of each CDR3. A D gene is named only where the DNA matches it firmly. Only part of the rows carry a size: once, few, many, or a class if the clone is expanded.

j_call | d_call | clone_size | v_call | cdr3_nt | cdr3_aa
TRBJ2-7 | . | few | TRBV5-6 | TGTGCCAGCAGCTCTGGGGATGGCAGGGGAATCGCCTACGAGCAGTACTTC | CASSSGDGRGIAYEQYF
TRBJ1-1 | TRBD1 | . | TRBV14 | TGTGCCAGCAGCCAAAGAGGGACAGGGGGTAGTGTAGCTTTCTTT | CASSQRGTGGSVAFF
TRBJ2-7 | TRBD2 | once | TRBV5-5 | TGTGCCAGCAGCTTCCGGGCTAGCGGGGGCTCTTCCTACGAGCAGTACTTC | CASSFRASGGSSYEQYF
TRBJ1-1 | . | . | TRBV7-8 | TGTGCCAGCAGCCGGGGGGGGAACACTGAAGCTTTCTTT | CASSRGGNTEAFF
TRBJ2-3 | TRBD2 | . | TRBV10-3 | TGTGCCATCAGTAACCCCAGCGGGAGGGGGACAGATACGCAGTATTTT | CAISNPSGRGTDTQYF
TRBJ1-3 | . | . | TRBV5-1 | TGCGCCAGCAGCTTGGGGGGGCAAACCCCCATATATTTT | CASSLGGQTPIYF
TRBJ1-2 | . | . | TRBV2 | TGTGCCAGCAGTGAGAGAGTCGCCGCTGGCTACACCTTC | CASSERVAAGYTF
TRBJ1-1 | TRBD1 | many | TRBV5-6 | TGTGCCAGCGTTCGGACAGGACCTCCCATGGGTCCTGAAGCTTTCTTT | CASVRTGPPMGPEAFF
TRBJ1-4 | . | . | TRBV7-2 | TGTGCCAGCAGCTTAGAATGGTTGGCAGGGAAGGATGAAAAACTGTTTTTT | CASSLEWLAGKDEKLFF
TRBJ1-1 | TRBD1 | few | TRBV13 | TGTGCCAGCAGCCGCGAGACAGGGACGAACACTGAAGCTTTCTTT | CASSRETGTNTEAFF
TRBJ2-1 | . | . | TRBV11-3 | TGTGCCAGCAGCCCGACTAGGGGCAATGAGCAGTTCTTC | CASSPTRGNEQFF
TRBJ2-1 | TRBD1 | . | TRBV5-1 | TGCGCCAGCAGCTTCGGGGACAGCTCCTACAATGAGCAGTTCTTC | CASSFGDSSYNEQFF
TRBJ2-1 | TRBD1 | . | TRBV6-6 | TGTGCCAGCAGTCATCGGACAGGGAGCTCCTACAATGAGCAGTTCTTC | CASSHRTGSSYNEQFF
TRBJ2-5 | TRBD2 | . | TRBV28 | TGTGCCAGCAGCATACTAGCGGGAGGCCAAGAGACCCAGTACTTC | CASSILAGGQETQYF
TRBJ2-2 | TRBD2 | . | TRBV18 | TGTGCCAGCTCGGCGGGGGGTCCGAACACCGGGGAGCTGTTTTTT | CASSAGGPNTGELFF
TRBJ2-5 | TRBD2 | . | TRBV6-1 | TGTGCCAGCAGTGAACTAGCGGGGGAATCTTGGGAGACCCAGTACTTC | CASSELAGESWETQYF
TRBJ1-1 | . | . | TRBV19 | TGTGCCAGTAGTATAGCAAACAGCCCCTGGTCGAACACTGAAGCTTTCTTT | CASSIANSPWSNTEAFF
TRBJ1-6 | . | . | TRBV10-2 | TGCGCCAGCAGTGAGTCGAAACGACTTAATTCACCCCTCCACTTT | CASSESKRLNSPLHF
TRBJ2-7 | . | once | TRBV5-4 | TGTGCCAGCAGCTTGGAACTAGCTGCCTACGAGCAGTACTTC | CASSLELAAYEQYF
TRBJ2-2 | TRBD2 | few | TRBV4-1 | TGCGCCAGCAGCCAAGAGAGCGGGGGCGGGGAGCTGTTTTTT | CASSQESGGGELFF
TRBJ2-7 | TRBD1 | . | TRBV5-1 | TGCGCCAGCAGCCGACAGGGGGTCGGCATTACCGAGCAGTACTTC | CASSRQGVGITEQYF
TRBJ2-3 | . | . | TRBV5-1 | TGCGCCAGCAGCTTAGACTTATCTAGCACAGATACGCAGTATTTT | CASSLDLSSTDTQYF
TRBJ2-7 | . | . | TRBV19 | TGTGCCAGTAGTATCAGTTGGAGGGGCTACGAGCAGTACTTC | CASSISWRGYEQYF
TRBJ1-2 | TRBD1 | . | TRBV4-1 | TGCGCCAGCAGCCGACCCTATACAGGGGAGCCTAACTATGGCTACACCTTC | CASSRPYTGEPNYGYTF
TRBJ1-1 | TRBD1 | . | TRBV5-6 | TGTGCCAGCAGCCTGGGCGGGACAGAGAACACTGAAGCTTTCTTT | CASSLGGTENTEAFF
TRBJ2-7 | TRBD2 | . | TRBV19 | TGTGCCAGTAGGAAAACGACTAGCGGGTCCTCCTACGAGCAGTACTTC | CASRKTTSGSSYEQYF
TRBJ1-1 | . | once | TRBV7-2 | TGTGCCATCGAAACAAGGGGGGGGAACACTGAAGCTTTCTTT | CAIETRGGNTEAFF
TRBJ2-3 | . | . | TRBV4-3 | TGCGCCAGCAGCCAAGATCTTAGAGGTCTGGCTCACAGCACAGATACGCAGTATTTT | CASSQDLRGLAHSTDTQYF
TRBJ2-5 | TRBD1 | . | TRBV18 | TGTGCCAGCTCACAAGGGGGCGTCTCATCAGAGACCCAGTACTTC | CASSQGGVSSETQYF
TRBJ2-1 | . | once | TRBV10-1 | TGCGCCAGCAGTGAGAACAACAATGAGCAGTTCTTC | CASSENNNEQFF
TRBJ1-6 | TRBD1 | once | TRBV6-6 | TGTGCCAGCAGTACAGGGGAGCGTTCACCCCTCCACTTT | CASSTGERSPLHF
TRBJ1-4 | . | . | TRBV5-4 | TGTGCCAGCAGGGTGGGTGGCAGCGATGAAAAACTGTTTTTT | CASRVGGSDEKLFF
TRBJ1-1 | . | . | TRBV4-1 | TGCGCCAGCAGCCAAGAAAGGGGACTTGTCACTGAAGCTTTCTTT | CASSQERGLVTEAFF
TRBJ2-1 | . | . | TRBV27 | TGTGCCAGCAGTTTATCGACTTACAATGAGCAGTTCTTC | CASSLSTYNEQFF
TRBJ1-5 | . | . | TRBV7-9 | TGTGCCAGCAGCAAGGGGGATCAGCCCCAGCATTTT | CASSKGDQPQHF
TRBJ1-4 | . | few | TRBV7-9 | TGTGCCAGCAGCTTAGTTGACGGGACACCGTCTTTT | CASSLVDGTPSF
TRBJ1-2 | . | . | TRBV5-4 | TGTGCCAGCAGCTTGGACAGTTACGGCTACACCTTC | CASSLDSYGYTF
TRBJ2-2 | . | medium-sized | TRBV7-5 | TGTGCCAGAAGCTATCTGACTAGCACGAACACCGGGGAGCTGTTTTTT | CARSYLTSTNTGELFF
TRBJ2-3 | . | . | TRBV2 | TGTGCCAGCAGTGAATCTAGACTGGGTACGCAGTATTTT | CASSESRLGTQYF
TRBJ2-1 | TRBD2 | . | TRBV29-1 | TGCAGCGTTAGTAGCGGGAGTCTTAGGAATGAGCAGTTCTTC | CSVSSGSLRNEQFF
TRBJ2-7 | . | . | TRBV28 | TGTGCCAGCAGTTCCGTACCCCCCCCGGGACTGCTTTCCAACGAGCAGTACTTC | CASSSVPPPGLLSNEQYF
TRBJ1-1 | . | . | TRBV19 | TGTGCCAGTAGTACAGACAGAAAGAACACTGAAGCTTTCTTT | CASSTDRKNTEAFF